This TCR beta chain was identified during a study of OX40 agonist ivuxolimab in advanced cancers. The assay was immunoSEQ multiplex PCR, and TCRdb's table has in-frame clones only and misses some. The table has more than 40,000 clones, about four fifths seen once. Study-wide points: Normalized T-cell clonal expansion was also low in some nonresponders. CD8+ T cells averaged more expanded clones than CD4+.

A word on this clone: Its antigen is unidentified.

The source material was CD4+ or CD8+ T cells sorted from blood, sampled in a trial of the OX40 agonist ivuxolimab. The TCR was taken from an adult with an advanced solid tumor such as melanoma, head and neck, liver or kidney cancer.

The DNA of the CDR3 is TGCGCCAGCAGCTTGGGGCAGGGAGGCACAGATACGCAGTATTTT. Translated: CASSLGQGGTDTQYF. The chain recombines TRBV5-1 with TRBJ2-3, with D perhaps matching TRBD1 or TRBD2 (5 bases each). The CDR3 contains 15 residues. From germline, CDR1 is SGHRS and CDR2 YFSETQ. Trimming took 0 bases from V and 1 from J, leaving 9 bases between them. Full variable domain (rest looked up from reference TRBV5-1 and TRBJ2-3): KAGVTQTPRYLIKTRGQQVTLSCSPISGHRSVSWYQQTPGQGLQFLFEYFSETQRNKGNFPGRFSGRQFSNSRSEMNVSTLELGDSALYLCASSLGQGGTDTQYFGPGTRLTVL.